This T cell receptor (beta chain) was profiled in a study of T-cell reconstitution after alpha-beta-depleted transplantation in children. Unique molecular identifiers were built into the TCRbeta library. MiXCR, run by TCRdb on the PCR reads, gives a single entry per CDR3 protein. The data hold about 610,000 distinct CDR3 sequences, with over 9.5% observed a single time. Germline CDR1 reads SGHRS; CDR2 reads YFSETQ. The CDR3 sequence is 12 residues long. V was clipped by 1 base and J by 12 bases, with 12 bases between them. This clonotype was observed at least ten times. The genes are TRBV5-1 and TRBJ2-3; no firm D call. Sequencing used PBMCs from the stem cell graft donor, obtained from the stem cell graft. This sequence originates from a human donor who donated a stem cell graft to a child with acute myeloid leukemia. Written as DNA, the CDR3 is TGCGCCAGCAGCTTGAACGAGCCCCCCCAGTATTTT. This gives the protein CASSLNEPPQYF. Using reference TRBV5-1 and TRBJ2-3 for the parts outside the CDR3, the full variable domain is KAGVTQTPRYLIKTRGQQVTLSCSPISGHRSVSWYQQTPGQGLQFLFEYFSETQRNKGNFPGRFSGRQFSNSRSEMNVSTLELGDSALYLCASSLNEPPQYFGPGTRLTVL.